This T cell receptor (beta chain) came from a study of cytomegalovirus exposure and HLA in healthy donors. PCR primers comprised 60 Vbeta and 13 Jbeta primers. Assay: immunoSEQ multiplex PCR; the TCRdb copy retains only in-frame clones and omits some. This table has 65,000 to 85,000 clones, around 80% appearing once. Germline CDR1 LNHDA, CDR2 SQIVND (reference sequence). With 5 bases clipped from V and 4 bases from J, the junction kept 5 bases outside the gene matches. This CDR3 region has 14 residues. The TCR comes from a man aged 45-65 years in good health and CMV-seropositive. Specimen: PBMCs. The chain links TRBV19 to TRBJ2-1; TRBD2 matches 7 bases. The CDR3 DNA reads TGTGCCAGTAGTGGGGGGGAGGGTTACAATGAGCAGTTCTTC. This translates into CASSGGEGYNEQFF.